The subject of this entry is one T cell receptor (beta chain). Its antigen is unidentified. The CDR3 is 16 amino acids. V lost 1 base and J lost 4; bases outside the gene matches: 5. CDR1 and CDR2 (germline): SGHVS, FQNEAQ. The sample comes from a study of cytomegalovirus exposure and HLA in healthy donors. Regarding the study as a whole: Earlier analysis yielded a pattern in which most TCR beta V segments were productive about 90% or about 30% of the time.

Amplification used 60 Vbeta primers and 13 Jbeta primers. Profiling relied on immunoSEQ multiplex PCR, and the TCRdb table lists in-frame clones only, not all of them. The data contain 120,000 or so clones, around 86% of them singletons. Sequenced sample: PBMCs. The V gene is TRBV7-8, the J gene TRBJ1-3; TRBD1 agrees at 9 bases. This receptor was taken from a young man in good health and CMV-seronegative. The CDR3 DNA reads TGTGCCAGCAGCTTAGGGACAGGGGAGTTAGGAAACACCATATATTTT. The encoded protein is CASSLGTGELGNTIYF.